This TCR beta chain is drawn from a study of PD-1 blockade in classical Hodgkin lymphoma (dated by TCRdb to the early 2020s). Broadly, across the study: Nivolumab dosing was 3 mg/kg intravenously every 2 weeks, continuing until either disease progression or unacceptable toxicity. The study used TCR beta sequencing and CyTOF to define a peripheral blood immune signature of response to PD-1 blockade in classical Hodgkin lymphoma.

Spanning cysteine to phenylalanine, the CDR3 consists of 13 amino acids. Kept here is only the CDR3 DNA, which spans 39 bases and is read in frame from base 1. The junction carries 9 bases between V and J, which are trimmed by 6 bases and 5 bases respectively. Based on the germline V gene (reference sequence), the CDR1 and CDR2 sequences are SGHNT and YYREEE. A word on this clone: What antigen it recognizes has not been identified. Base-call qualities are not available, and no considerably larger clone is one nucleotide away.

Beyond this particular receptor, the publication reports: Only a single clinical trial cohort was studied, and what caused the repertoire differences, possibly disease activity or prior therapy, remained undefined. A significant rise by C4D1 was seen in CD4+ but not CD8+ TCR diversity (p=0.0027 vs p=0.16), with the rise being most apparent in complete responders (p=0.02). Newly diagnosed patients were reported to have lower baseline TCR diversity than healthy donors, and relapsed/refractory patients were reported to have lower baseline TCR diversity still. Lower diversity was seen in patients whose nivolumab began less than 1 year after ASCT, and these patients were left out of later analyses so that immune reconstitution would not confound the results. Among trial patients, those achieving complete response had baseline diversity similar to that of newly diagnosed patients, while diversity was significantly lower in partial responders and progressors.

Genomic DNA was isolated using the Qiagen DNeasy kit from unsorted PBMCs as well as from negatively selected CD4+ and CD8+ fractions. TCR beta CDR3 regions were subjected to amplification by immunoSEQ multiplex PCR with primers that anneal to V and J segments. A synthetic immune receptor repertoire was used to minimize amplification bias, and any residual bias was removed computationally once sequencing was done. As for the original processing: Custom Python scripts were used to quantify repertoire diversity as the Shannon entropy index. Unsorted, CD4+ and CD8+ repertoires were examined separately, except in combined analyses, for which CD4+ and CD8+ sequences were merged in silico. Clonal expansion was defined as at least a 2-fold frequency increase after treatment relative to C1D1, with a pseudocount of 0.5 for undetected baseline clones. Clones with 0 or 1 copy at C1D1 were defined as singleton clones, while clones with 2 or more copies were defined as non-singleton clones. Clones expanded in unsorted samples were annotated as CD4+, CD8+ or unknown by matching protein sequences in sorted samples from the same patient. Wilcoxon tests were applied to paired samples to test diversity changes from C1D1 to C4D1. Sourced from immuneACCESS, this table was stored by TCRdb with only in-frame sequences that have V and J called. A share of the clones is absent; for the studies checked, an unresolved V gene accounts for under half, and the remainder has no known explanation. V, J and clone size reflect that table, while D and trimming were determined from the DNA. This sample comprises 25,000 to 35,000 clones, about 85% of them detected only once. The ten largest clones represent about 2.2% of the sample.

The time point tag for this specimen amounts to: cycle 1 day 1 (C1D1), immediately before nivolumab initiation. Every trial patient had relapsed after autologous stem cell transplantation, and cohorts A, B and C differed in prior brentuximab vedotin exposure. A Miltenyi CD4+ T cell isolation kit was used for magnetic negative selection to purify CD4+ T cells from thawed PBMCs. The trial cohort comprised 56 patients with relapsed/refractory classical Hodgkin lymphoma whose best overall responses were complete response, partial response or progressive disease. Trial patients were treated with single-agent nivolumab in the multi-cohort phase II CheckMate 205 trial. An independent review committee assessed best overall response using the 2007 International Working Group response criteria. PBMCs from the trial were collected at three points: immediately before nivolumab initiation (C1D1), and during therapy at cycle 2 day 1 and cycle 4 day 1. Peripheral blood was collected in 8 mL Vacutainer Cell Preparation Tubes, from which PBMCs were isolated by centrifugation and then cryopreserved. Purified CD4+ and CD8+ fractions were generated only in cases for which an additional PBMC sample was available. Magnetically labelled cells were depleted on LS columns in a quadroMACS separator, and the flow-through was collected as the purified fraction.

The source material was CD4+ T cells from blood, sampled at baseline. The sequence came from a human donor with classical Hodgkin lymphoma. The chain is encoded by TRBV5-4 joined to TRBJ1-6; possibly the D gene is TRBD1, per 5 matching bases. The DNA sequence is given as TGTGCCAGCACCGGGGCAGATAATTCACCCCTCCACTTT. Translated, this gives CASTGADNSPLHF. With the rest looked up from the reference TRBV5-4 and TRBJ1-6 genes rather than sequenced, the full variable domain is ETGVTQSPTHLIKTRGQQVTLRCSSQSGHNTVSWYQQALGQGPQFIFQYYREEENGRGNFPPRFSGLQFPNYSSELNVNALELDDSALYLCASTGADNSPLHFGNGTRLTVT.